This T cell receptor (beta chain) derives from a study of lymphopenia after photon versus proton radiotherapy. Trimming removed 0 bases from V and 1 base from J, with 9 bases in between. The CDR3 is 15 residues long. Germline CDR1 is LGHNA and CDR2 is YSLEER. The table came from immunoSEQ multiplex PCR; TCRdb's copy has only in-frame clones and leaves some out. The sample carries 65,000 to 70,000 clones, around 90% recorded once. The chain joins TRBV4-3 to TRBJ1-1; D not resolved. Sequences were derived from peripheral blood, sampled from a patient treated with photon-based radiotherapy. The TCR comes from a woman in her seventies with pancreatic cancer. The CDR3 DNA reads as TGCGCCAGCAGCCAAGATAGTTGGGGGAACACTGAAGCTTTCTTT. It codes for CASSQDSWGNTEAFF.